Presented here are 21 T cell receptor beta chains from one specimen sequenced in a study of T cells in localized non-small cell lung cancer. Profiling relied on immunoSEQ multiplex PCR, and the TCRdb table lists in-frame clones only, not all of them. Of 14,000 to 15,000 clones in the sample, around 85% were seen once. The material was peripheral blood, obtained before any cancer treatment. The source of these receptors is a female donor over 55 with stage I squamous cell lung carcinoma.

The V gene is TRBV11-3, the J gene TRBJ1-1; 8 bases fit TRBD1. Germline trimming cut 5 bases from V and 3 bases from J; bases unmatched to any gene: 5. The CDR3 consists of 14 residues. Germline V gene data show CDR1 as SGHNT and CDR2 as YENEEA. The CDR3 DNA reads as TGTGCCAGCAGCCGGACAGGGAGGTACACTGAAGCTTTCTTT. It specifies CASSRTGRYTEAFF.

The chain has TRBV7-6 and TRBJ2-1, with 14 positions matching TRBD2. This CDR3 has 16 amino acids. J lost 8 bases, V lost 5 bases, and 8 bases had no gene match. Germline V lookup: CDR1 SGHVS, CDR2 FNYEAQ. CDR3 nucleotide sequence: TGTGCCAGCAGCAAGCTGGGGACTAGCGGGAGCCATGAGCAGTTCTTC. Translated, it gives CASSKLGTSGSHEQFF.

This clone appeared a few times. This chain uses TRBV4-3 with TRBJ2-2, with 7 nucleotides matching TRBD2. V shed 5 bases and J 6 bases; nucleotides not matched to a gene: 6. Germline V lookup: CDR1 LGHNA, CDR2 YSLEER. This CDR3 spans 14 amino acids. The CDR3: CASSYKRDAGELFF. The DNA for the CDR3 is TGCGCCAGCAGCTATAAGCGGGATGCCGGGGAGCTGTTTTTT.

This chain uses TRBV6-5 with TRBJ1-2; 9 bases agree with TRBD1. This CDR3 is 15 amino acids long. CDR1 and CDR2 (germline): MNHEY, SVGAGI. V lost 3 bases and J lost 3; bases outside the gene matches: 5. This CDR3 reads CASSYPGQGYYGYTF. The CDR3 DNA reads as TGTGCCAGCAGTTATCCCGGACAGGGGTACTATGGCTACACCTTC.

The J gene is TRBJ1-3, the V gene TRBV2, with a tentative D call TRBD1 (5 bases). In germline, CDR1 is SNHLY, CDR2 FYNNEI. The CDR3 loop spans 14 amino acids. V lost 3 bases, J lost 2 bases, and 8 bases lay in between. The chain's CDR3 is CASSDMGAGNTIYF. In DNA, the CDR3 is TGTGCCAGCAGTGATATGGGGGCTGGAAACACCATATATTTT.

Worth noting for this clone: This CDR3 is also generated by other DNA sequences in the sample. This chain links TRBV28 with TRBJ2-1, with 7 bases identical to TRBD2. This CDR3 spans 15 amino acids. CDR1 is MDHEN and CDR2 is SYDVKM in the germline V gene. V was pared by 2 bases and J by 0 bases, with 1 base of the junction left unmatched. CDR3 sequence: CASSLGGGSYNEQFF. In nucleotides, the CDR3 is TGTGCCAGCAGTTTAGGGGGGGGCTCCTACAATGAGCAGTTCTTC.

The table lists this clone with a few counts. The J gene is TRBJ2-1, the V gene TRBV6-4; TRBD2 agrees at 13 bases. Germline V lookup: CDR1 MRHNA, CDR2 SNTAGT. CDR3 length equals 15 residues. The V segment lost 2 bases and the J segment 7 bases; nucleotides outside the gene matches: 2. This chain's CDR3 is CASSDTSGGGNEQFF. CDR3 nucleotide sequence: TGTGCCAGCAGTGACACTAGCGGGGGGGGTAATGAGCAGTTCTTC.

The V call is TRBV6-1, the J call TRBJ1-2; tentative D call: TRBD1 (6 bases). The CDR3 runs 11 residues. The V and J ends lost 6 bases and 8 bases respectively, with 10 bases between them. The V gene's germline CDR1 is MNHNS and CDR2 SASEGT. The CDR3, as DNA: TGTGCCAGCAGCTTCCAGGGGGGCTACACCTTC. Translation gives CASSFQGGYTF.

The V and J genes are TRBV11-2 and TRBJ1-4, with D maybe TRBD1 (5 bases). CDR3 length equals 15 residues. Germline loops: CDR1 SGHAT, CDR2 FQNNGV. V was trimmed by 1 base and J by 3 bases, leaving 9 bases between them. The CDR3 region has the DNA TGTGCCAGCAGCTTAGGACAGTTGGCTAATGAAAAACTGTTTTTT. Its translation is CASSLGQLANEKLFF.

CDR3 in amino acids: CASKETSASPLHF. The CDR3 bases are TGCGCCAGCAAAGAGACATCGGCATCACCCCTCCACTTT. The chain is built from TRBV10-2 and TRBJ1-6; D gene ambiguous. Germline CDR1 is WSHSY and CDR2 is SAAADI. CDR3 length equals 13 residues. Trimming stripped 7 bases from V and 10 bases from J, with 14 bases between.

The chain uses TRBV6-5 and TRBJ2-1, with D hard to call. V was cut by 0 bases and J by 6 bases, with 9 bases left in between. This CDR3 comprises 14 residues. CDR1 is MNHEY and CDR2 is SVGAGI in the germline V gene. This CDR3 is CASSYSGWSNEQFF. CDR3 nucleotides: TGTGCCAGCAGTTACTCGGGTTGGAGCAATGAGCAGTTCTTC.

The V call is TRBV5-1, the J call TRBJ1-1; 9 bases line up with TRBD1. Unmatched junction bases numbered 5, after V lost 0 bases and J lost 2 bases. The CDR3 spans 16 residues. The germline V gene encodes CDR1 SGHRS and CDR2 YFSETQ. The CDR3 spells CASSLGRDRANTEAFF. CDR3 in DNA: TGCGCCAGCAGCTTGGGGAGGGACAGGGCTAACACTGAAGCTTTCTTT. The full variable domain, in which reference TRBV5-1 and TRBJ1-1 provide the parts outside the CDR3, is KAGVTQTPRYLIKTRGQQVTLSCSPISGHRSVSWYQQTPGQGLQFLFEYFSETQRNKGNFPGRFSGRQFSNSRSEMNVSTLELGDSALYLCASSLGRDRANTEAFFGQGTRLTVV.

In this sample, this clone turned up a few times. This chain connects TRBV21-1 to TRBJ2-3; the D call of TRBD2 is as the table states it, not checked on the DNA. TRBV21-1 is a pseudogene. The CDR3 runs 19 residues. The CDR3 sequence is CASSKELKRRALGTDTQYF. The CDR3 DNA reads as TGTGCCAGCAGCAAAGAACTCAAGCGTCGAGCGTTGGGCACAGATACGCAGTATTTT.

This chain connects TRBV6-5 to TRBJ1-5, with a weak D call TRBD1 (5 bases). Germline-derived CDR1 and CDR2 are MNHEY and SVGAGI. CDR3 length: 13 residues. Trimming took off 7 bases at V and 2 bases at J, with 9 bases between the two ends. CDR3 loop: CASKGGGNQPQHF. The CDR3 region has the DNA TGTGCCAGCAAAGGAGGGGGCAATCAGCCCCAGCATTTT.

The chain carries TRBV6-6 and TRBJ2-2; 8 nucleotides match TRBD2. Per the germline V gene, CDR1 is MNHNY and CDR2 is SVGAGI (reference sequence). The CDR3 covers 15 residues. Trimming at V came to 5 bases and at J to 7 bases, leaving 9 bases not matched to a gene. CDR3 nucleotides: TGTGCCAGCAGTCTCCCGGCGGGGGGAGACGGGGAGCTGTTTTTT. Its translation is CASSLPAGGDGELFF.

This clone came up once. The chain links TRBV6-4 to TRBJ2-6; no clear D gene. Trimming stripped 0 bases from V and 0 bases from J, with 12 bases between. CDR1 and CDR2 from the germline V gene are MRHNA and SNTAGT. The CDR3 extends over 18 amino acids. CDR3 in DNA: TGTGCCAGCAGTGACTCGAGACTTGATTTCTCTGGGGCCAACGTCCTGACTTTC. Translated: CASSDSRLDFSGANVLTF.

The rearrangement links TRBV6-5 to TRBJ2-7; maybe TRBD1 (5 bases). V was trimmed by 0 bases and J by 9 bases, leaving 12 bases between them. The CDR3 runs to 13 residues. The germline CDR1 and CDR2 sequences are MNHEY and SVGAGI. CDR3 bases: TGTGCCAGCAGTTACTCGTCGGTTCAGGGGCAGTACTTC. The encoded protein is CASSYSSVQGQYF.

The rearrangement uses TRBV18 and TRBJ1-5, with unresolved D. The length of the CDR3 is 13 residues. Trimming stripped 2 bases from V and 4 bases from J, with 6 bases between. Germline-derived CDR1 and CDR2 are KGHSH and LQKENI. CDR3: CASSPIVNQPQHF. The CDR3 DNA follows: TGTGCCAGCTCACCAATTGTAAATCAGCCCCAGCATTTT. Together with reference TRBV18 and TRBJ1-5, the CDR3 gives the full variable domain: NAGVMQNPRHLVRRRGQEARLRCSPMKGHSHVYWYRQLPEEGLKFMVYLQKENIIDESGMPKERFSAEFPKEGPSILRIQQVVRGDSAAYFCASSPIVNQPQHFGDGTRLSIL.

The J gene is TRBJ1-4, the V gene TRBV6-4, with 8 bases aligning to TRBD1. Germline values: CDR1 MRHNA, CDR2 SNTAGT. V lost 8 bases, J lost 0 bases, and 14 bases stayed unmatched. The CDR3 covers 18 residues. The CDR3 loop is CASGPGGIPSATNEKLFF. The CDR3 nucleotides are TGTGCCAGCGGTCCAGGGGGCATCCCCTCCGCAACTAATGAAAAACTGTTTTTT.

The chain couples TRBV11-2 to TRBJ2-7, with D perhaps TRBD1 (6 bases). Germline CDR1 reads SGHAT; CDR2 reads FQNNGV. Deletions cut 3 bases from V and 2 bases from J, with 17 bases between. The CDR3 is 16 residues long. CDR3 coding DNA: TGTGCCAGCAGCTTTTCCGGGCAGGGGATAGCCTACGAGCAGTACTTC. As protein: CASSFSGQGIAYEQYF.

J is TRBJ2-1 and V is TRBV5-4; D gene ambiguous. V was clipped by 4 bases and J by 0 bases, with 17 bases between them. The CDR3 totals 17 residues. Germline lookup yields CDR1 SGHNT and CDR2 YYREEE (reference sequence). The CDR3 DNA reads TGTGCCAGCAGCAACCGTTTAGAAGCCCCCTCCTACAATGAGCAGTTCTTC. It is translated as CASSNRLEAPSYNEQFF.